The T cell receptor (beta chain) described here comes from a study of shared clonotypes between healthy human individuals. Background on the study: CD4 naive and memory got three plates each, CD8 naive two, CD8 memory one. Findings and limits, study-wide: Memory subsets generally showed smaller estimated richness than naive subsets did.

Of note for this clone: Antigen specificity is unknown.

DNA at about 200 ng, tens of thousands of T cell genomes, went into sorted-subset replicate PCRs. The method was immunoSEQ multiplex PCR; TCRdb's version includes in-frame clones alone and lacks a portion of them. The data show 2 million to 3 million clones, 80% to 95% seen once. CDR1 MDHEN and CDR2 SYDVKM come from the germline V gene. V shed 8 bases and J shed 0 bases, with 15 bases lying between them. CDR3 size: 15 residues. Sequencing was done on a sample of naive CD4+ T cells from PBMCs. The subset is: CD45RA+ positively selected. The chain employs TRBV28 and TRBJ2-3; D is uncertain. The TCR was taken from a man in his late teens or twenties in good health. Some clones in this sample may be carry-over from other donors' samples. The CDR3 sequence: CASGFVGTSTDTQYF. The DNA for the CDR3 is TGTGCCAGCGGGTTCGTGGGTACTAGCACAGATACGCAGTATTTT.